Shown below are 15 T cell receptor beta chains from a single sample sequenced in a study of technical replicates of blood from several donors. Clones were read by immunoSEQ multiplex PCR, and TCRdb kept only the in-frame ones, dropping some. The sample has about 12,000 clones; approximately 95% are singletons. Sequencing was done on a sample of PBMCs. Every receptor here comes from a human donor in good health.

This chain uses TRBV10-2 with TRBJ1-5; D not certain. This CDR3 has 14 amino acids. Trimming stripped 6 bases from V and 4 bases from J, with 13 bases between. Germline lookup yields CDR1 WSHSY and CDR2 SAAADI. This CDR3 reads CASSPVVNNQPQHF. The CDR3 nucleotides read TGCGCCAGCAGCCCGGTGGTGAATAATCAGCCCCAGCATTTT.

The chain links TRBV27 to TRBJ2-7, with 13 bases matching TRBD2. Trimming removed 5 bases from V and 4 bases from J; junction bases left unmatched: 17. Germline CDR1 reads MNHEY; CDR2 reads SMNVEV (reference sequence). CDR3 length: 19 residues. The CDR3, as DNA: TGTGCCAGCAGTCCATCCCCTATCAGACTAGCGGGAGGTGATTACGAGCAGTACTTC. This codes for CASSPSPIRLAGGDYEQYF.

This rearrangement joins TRBV28 to TRBJ2-7; 7 bases line up with TRBD1. Trimming at V came to 5 bases and at J to 2 bases, leaving 12 bases not matched to a gene. Germline V gene data show CDR1 as MDHEN and CDR2 as SYDVKM. The CDR3 has 16 residues. The CDR3 reads CASSPGQRRRTYEQYF. The CDR3, as DNA: TGTGCCAGCAGTCCGGGACAGCGTAGACGAACCTACGAGCAGTACTTC.

V usage is TRBV4-1 and J usage is TRBJ2-7; unclear D gene. Trimming cost V 0 bases and J 10 bases, with 7 bases left between them. The CDR3 is 11 residues long. The germline V gene has CDR1 MGHRA and CDR2 YSYEKL. CDR3: CASSQDAEQYF. As DNA, the CDR3 is TGCGCCAGCAGCCAAGATGCGGAACAGTACTTC.

Here the CDR3 DNA reads TGTGCCAGCAGCACTTTTACAGGGCACGAGCAGTACTTC. Translating gives CASSTFTGHEQYF. The chain employs TRBV7-2 and TRBJ2-7; tentatively, D is TRBD1 (6 bases). The germline V and J ends were trimmed by 5 bases and 5 bases, with 13 bases remaining between them. CDR3 length: 13 residues. Germline V CDR1 and CDR2: SGHTA, FQGNSA.

This chain uses TRBV1 with TRBJ2-1; the table's D gene call, TRBD2, was not cross checked with the DNA. TRBV1 has pseudogene status. This CDR3 spans 17 amino acids. This CDR3 reads CTSSHPSGRKTYNEQFF. The DNA of the CDR3 is TGCACCAGCAGCCATCCCAGCGGGAGAAAAACCTACAATGAGCAGTTCTTC.

This clone was seen just once. The CDR3 sequence is CASSWRTSGSTDTQYF. DNA of the CDR3: TGTGCCAGCAGCTGGCGGACTAGCGGGAGCACAGATACGCAGTATTTT. J is TRBJ2-3 and V is TRBV5-6; 11 positions match TRBD2. Germline CDR1 reads SGHDT; CDR2 reads YYEEEE. V shed 3 bases and J 0 bases; nucleotides not matched to a gene: 3. The CDR3 sequence is 16 residues long.

The genes are TRBV6-5 and TRBJ2-5, with a weak D call TRBD1 (6 bases). Germline-derived CDR1 and CDR2 are MNHEY and SVGAGI. Trimming shortened V by 7 bases and J by 3 bases, and 15 bases separated the two germline ends. The CDR3 loop spans 14 amino acids. CDR3 loop: CASTETGTEETQYF. CDR3 coding DNA: TGTGCCAGCACTGAAACAGGGACGGAAGAGACCCAGTACTTC.

The chain carries TRBV28 and TRBJ1-1, with D maybe TRBD1 (5 bases). Germline lookup yields CDR1 MDHEN and CDR2 SYDVKM. CDR3 size: 16 residues. Trimming pared 5 bases from V and 0 bases from J, leaving 16 bases between. The CDR3 loop is CASSPPKGRVNTEAFF. CDR3 DNA: TGTGCCAGCAGTCCTCCTAAGGGGAGGGTGAACACTGAAGCTTTCTTT. Using reference TRBV28 and TRBJ1-1 for the parts outside the CDR3, the full variable domain is DVKVTQSSRYLVKRTGEKVFLECVQDMDHENMFWYRQDPGLGLRLIYFSYDVKMKEKGDIPEGYSVSREKKERFSLILESASTNQTSMYLCASSPPKGRVNTEAFFGQGTRLTVV.

The chain joins TRBV19 to TRBJ2-1; no reliable D call. Germline V gene sequence: CDR1 LNHDA, CDR2 SQIVND (reference sequence). V was cut by 4 bases and J by 9 bases, with 19 bases left in between. The CDR3 consists of 15 residues. This CDR3 is CASSNRGIFSGEQFF. For the CDR3, the DNA is TGTGCCAGTAGTAATCGTGGTATCTTTAGTGGTGAGCAGTTCTTC.

The J gene is TRBJ1-5, the V gene TRBV2; tentatively, D is TRBD1 (6 bases). CDR1 and CDR2 (germline): SNHLY, FYNNEI. Trimming pared 2 bases from V and 5 bases from J, leaving 10 bases between. This CDR3 contains 14 residues. The CDR3 reads CASSEMAGDQPQHF. CDR3 sequence (DNA): TGTGCCAGCAGTGAAATGGCAGGGGATCAGCCCCAGCATTTT.

This chain links TRBV5-1 with TRBJ2-7; TRBD2 is a possible D gene (5 bases). The CDR3 has 16 residues. V shed 0 bases and J shed 0 bases, with 13 bases lying between them. CDR1 SGHRS and CDR2 YFSETQ come from the germline V gene. CDR3 residues: CASSLVDFGGSYEQYF. Here the CDR3 DNA reads TGCGCCAGCAGCTTGGTGGACTTCGGTGGCTCCTACGAGCAGTACTTC.

The chain is built from TRBV7-9 and TRBJ2-1; TRBD1 is a possible D gene (5 bases). The germline gives CDR1 SEHNR, CDR2 FQNEAQ (reference sequence). With 9 bases removed from V and 0 bases from J, the gap between germline ends came to 9 bases. The CDR3 consists of 13 residues. The CDR3 DNA sequence: TGTGCCAGACAGGAAAGCTCCTACAATGAGCAGTTCTTC. It specifies CARQESSYNEQFF. The whole variable domain, remainder taken from reference TRBV7-9 and TRBJ2-1, is DTGVSQNPRHKITKRGQNVTFRCDPISEHNRLYWYRQTLGQGPEFLTYFQNEAQLEKSRLLSDRFSAERPKGSFSTLEIQRTEQGDSAMYLCARQESSYNEQFFGPGTRLTVL.

The chain recombines TRBV11-3 with TRBJ2-1; TRBD2 matches at 7 bases. The germline V gene encodes CDR1 SGHNT and CDR2 YENEEA. The length of the CDR3 is 14 residues. The ends lost 4 bases at V and 2 bases at J; junction bases unmatched: 2. The CDR3 DNA reads TGTGCCAGCAGCTCTGGACTAGCCTACAATGAGCAGTTCTTC. It translates to CASSSGLAYNEQFF.

The CDR3 loop is CASSPGAGGSFETQYF. The CDR3 DNA reads as TGCGCCAGCAGCCCTGGGGCAGGGGGTTCCTTTGAGACCCAGTACTTC. This chain links TRBV5-1 with TRBJ2-5; 7 bases match TRBD1. V trimming: 4 bases; J trimming: 5 bases; junction bases outside the gene matches: 14. In germline, CDR1 is SGHRS, CDR2 YFSETQ. This CDR3 spans 16 amino acids.